This T cell receptor beta chain was profiled in a study of stem cell transplantation in POMP-related autoinflammatory disease. Study outcomes and limitations: PRAID patients trended toward lower TRB diversity and higher clonality in all analyzed T-cell subsets.

A word on this clone: Its antigen is not identified.

Per the germline V gene, CDR1 is LGHNT and CDR2 is FRNRAP. CDR3 length: 18 amino acids. V shed 7 bases and J shed 8 bases, with 30 bases lying between them. The method was immunoSEQ multiplex PCR; TCRdb's version includes in-frame clones alone and lacks a portion of them. The top ten hold 2% to 3% of the sample, which has fewer than 30,000 clones, about 81% seen once. This receptor was identified in a human donor with POMP-related autoinflammation and immune dysregulation (PRAID). This chain joins TRBV12-5 and TRBJ2-1; TRBD2 might be the D (6 bases). Specimen: CD4+ T cells from PBMCs, collected before stem cell transplantation. The CDR3 sequence is CASAPRLDTTLTEDEQFF. The CDR3 DNA follows: TGTGCTAGTGCCCCAAGACTAGATACTACTCTTACAGAGGATGAGCAGTTCTTC. The complete variable domain, with remaining parts taken from reference TRBV12-5 and TRBJ2-1, reads DARVTQTPRHKVTEMGQEVTMRCQPILGHNTVFWYRQTMMQGLELLAYFRNRAPLDDSGMPKDRFSAEMPDATLATLKIQPSEPRDSAVYFCASAPRLDTTLTEDEQFFGPGTRLTVL.